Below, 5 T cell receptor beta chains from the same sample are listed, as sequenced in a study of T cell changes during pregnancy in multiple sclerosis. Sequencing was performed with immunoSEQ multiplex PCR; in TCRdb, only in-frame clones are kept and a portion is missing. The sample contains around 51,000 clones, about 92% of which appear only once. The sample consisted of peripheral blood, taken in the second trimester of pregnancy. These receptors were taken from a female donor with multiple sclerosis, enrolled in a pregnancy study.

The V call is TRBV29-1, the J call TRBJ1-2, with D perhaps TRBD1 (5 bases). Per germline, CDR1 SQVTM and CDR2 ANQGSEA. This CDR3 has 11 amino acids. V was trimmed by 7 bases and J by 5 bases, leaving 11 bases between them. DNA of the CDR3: TGCAGCGGAGGGGAGGAGTATGGCTACACCTTC. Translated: CSGGEEYGYTF.

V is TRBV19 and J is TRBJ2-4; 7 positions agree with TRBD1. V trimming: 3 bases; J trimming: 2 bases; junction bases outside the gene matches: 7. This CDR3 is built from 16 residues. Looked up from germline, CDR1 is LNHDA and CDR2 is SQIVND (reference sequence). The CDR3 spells CASSIGTVGSKNIQYF. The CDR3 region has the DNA TGTGCCAGTAGTATCGGGACAGTTGGGTCCAAAAACATTCAGTACTTC.

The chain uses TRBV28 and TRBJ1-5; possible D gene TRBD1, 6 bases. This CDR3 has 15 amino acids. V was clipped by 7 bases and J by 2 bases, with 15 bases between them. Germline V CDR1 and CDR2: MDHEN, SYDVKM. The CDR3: CASKAGDYRNQPQHF. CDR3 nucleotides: TGTGCCAGCAAAGCAGGGGATTATCGCAATCAGCCCCAGCATTTT.

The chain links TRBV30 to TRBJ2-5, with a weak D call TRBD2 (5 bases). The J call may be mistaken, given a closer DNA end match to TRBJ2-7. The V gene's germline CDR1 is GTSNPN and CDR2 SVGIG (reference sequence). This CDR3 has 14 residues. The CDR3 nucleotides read TGTGCCTGGAGGGGGAGTGAAAACCCCTACGAGCAGTACTTC. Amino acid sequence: CAWRGSENPYEQYF.

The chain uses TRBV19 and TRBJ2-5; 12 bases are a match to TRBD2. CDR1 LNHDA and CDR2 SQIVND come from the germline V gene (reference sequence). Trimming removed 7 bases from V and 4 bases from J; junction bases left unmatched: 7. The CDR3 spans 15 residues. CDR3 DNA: TGTGCCAGTACCTCTAGCGGGAGGGCGCGAGAGACCCAGTACTTC. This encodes CASTSSGRARETQYF.